Below, 8 T cell receptor beta chains from the same sample are listed, as sequenced in a study of T cell responses to AZD1222 COVID-19 vaccine. TCRdb keeps only in-frame clones here, not all; method: immunoSEQ multiplex PCR. This sample yields 100,000 or so clones, of which around nine tenths are seen a single time; under 4% belongs to the top ten. The sequenced sample was peripheral blood, obtained on day 0 of AZD1222 vaccination. The receptors here all came from an adult in good health.

The J gene is TRBJ2-1, the V gene TRBV7-8; 7 nucleotides line up with TRBD1. Germline V gene lookup returns CDR1 SGHVS and CDR2 FQNEAQ. J lost 3 bases, V lost 5 bases, and 10 bases had no gene match. This CDR3 spans 16 amino acids. CDR3 DNA: TGTGCCAGCAGCCTGTGGACAGGAATAATCTACAATGAGCAGTTCTTC. This translates into CASSLWTGIIYNEQFF.

The chain uses TRBV24-1 and TRBJ1-5; 7 nucleotides align to TRBD1. Unmatched junction bases numbered 10, after V lost 4 bases and J lost 5 bases. The CDR3 runs to 16 residues. Germline CDR1 is KGHDR and CDR2 is SFDVKD. CDR3 residues: CATSENRQGLDQPQHF. In DNA form, the CDR3 reads TGTGCCACCAGTGAAAACAGACAGGGTTTGGATCAGCCCCAGCATTTT.

The genes are TRBV23-1 and TRBJ1-5; no reliable D call. TRBV23-1 is known as an ORF, though its function is uncertain. The CDR3 sequence is 14 residues long. Trimming shortened V by 5 bases and J by 5 bases, and 13 bases separated the two germline ends. CDR3 in DNA: TGCGCCAGCAGTGTTTTAGATTGTGATCAGCCCCAGCATTTT. Its translation: CASSVLDCDQPQHF.

This rearrangement joins TRBV19 to TRBJ2-7; 7 bases fit TRBD2. Germline V gene data show CDR1 as LNHDA and CDR2 as SQIVND (reference sequence). Germline trimming cut 3 bases from V and 2 bases from J; bases unmatched to any gene: 4. The length of the CDR3 is 14 residues. The CDR3 spells CASSISSGAYEQYF. The DNA of the CDR3 is TGTGCCAGTAGTATTTCCAGCGGGGCCTACGAGCAGTACTTC.

This clone was seen once. The genes are TRBV5-6 and TRBJ1-1, with a weak D call TRBD1 (5 bases). Trimming removed 4 bases at V and 4 bases at J, with 20 bases between. CDR1 and CDR2 (germline): SGHDT, YYEEEE. This CDR3 has 16 residues. DNA of the CDR3: TGTGCCAGCAGCAAAGGGTACAGGCAGGGCGGCACTGAAGCTTTCTTT. It encodes CASSKGYRQGGTEAFF.

This sequence joins TRBV7-9 and TRBJ1-3; D is ambiguous. The germline V gene has CDR1 SEHNR and CDR2 FQNEAQ (reference sequence). Trimming left V 0 bases short and J 8 bases short, with 5 bases between. The CDR3 is 12 amino acids. The CDR3 spells CASSLAGYTIYF. CDR3 in DNA: TGTGCCAGCAGCTTAGCGGGGTACACCATATATTTT.

J is TRBJ1-1 and V is TRBV4-2; the D gene is possibly TRBD1 (6 bases). The germline CDR1 and CDR2 sequences are LGHNA and YNFKEQ. This CDR3 region has 16 residues. V gave up 0 bases and J gave up 0 bases, with 11 bases separating them. In DNA form, the CDR3 reads TGTGCCAGCAGCCAAGATGACAGGATTATGAACACTGAAGCTTTCTTT. Its protein product is CASSQDDRIMNTEAFF.

The gene calls are TRBV25-1 and TRBJ1-3; weak D call: TRBD1 (6 bases). V lost 5 bases to trimming and J lost 2 bases, with 10 bases between them. The CDR3 extends over 14 amino acids. The germline V gene has CDR1 MGHDK and CDR2 SYGVNS. The DNA of the CDR3 is TGTGCCAGCAGTCCACAGGGAACTGGAAACACCATATATTTT. Amino acids: CASSPQGTGNTIYF.